These 32 T cell receptor beta chains were all obtained from the same sample, sequenced in a study of response to subunit inactivated influenza vaccine. TCRdb recomputed calls from the RT-PCR reads with MiXCR, one row per CDR3 protein. The data contain around 500,000 distinct CDR3 sequences, over 9.5% of them singletons. Sequenced material: PBMCs from blood, taken 45 days after vaccination. The receptors come from a man aged 50 to 59 who received an inactivated influenza vaccine.

This clonotype has more than one count but fewer than ten. The chain uses TRBV4-1 and TRBJ2-7; no firm D call. From germline, CDR1 is MGHRA and CDR2 YSYEKL. Trimming took off 4 bases at V and 0 bases at J, with 10 bases between the two ends. The CDR3 length is 14 residues. As DNA, the CDR3 is TGCGCCAGCAGCCCCCTGCCTTTCTCCTACGAGCAGTACTTC. It encodes CASSPLPFSYEQYF.

This CDR3 is CASSLDGGRQPQHF. For the CDR3, the DNA is TGTGCCAGCAGCTTAGACGGGGGACGACAGCCCCAGCATTTT. This chain uses TRBV7-9 with TRBJ1-5, with TRBD1 as a possible D gene (5 bases). Germline CDR1 is SEHNR and CDR2 is FQNEAQ (reference sequence). V was cut by 1 base and J by 7 bases, with 11 bases left in between. The CDR3 is 14 amino acids.

This clonotype occurred many times. The rearrangement joins TRBV10-3 to TRBJ2-7, with TRBD2 matching 9 bases. The CDR3 spans 14 residues. The germline gives CDR1 ENHRY, CDR2 SYGVKD. V gave up 4 bases and J gave up 3 bases; unmatched junction bases: 4. CDR3 nucleotide sequence: TGTGCCATCAGTGCGGCTAGCGGGGACTACGAGCAGTACTTC. Its protein is CAISAASGDYEQYF.

The chain joins TRBV21-1 to TRBJ2-2. TRBV21-1 is shown as a pseudogene. The CDR3 is made up of 17 amino acids. The CDR3, as DNA: TGTGCCAGCAGCACCTACTGCCGCAGGTCAGACACCGGGGAGCTGTTTTTT. It translates to CASSTYCRRSDTGELFF.

The rearrangement joins TRBV2 to TRBJ2-5; TRBD2 agrees at 10 bases. The CDR3 length is 16 residues. The ends lost 5 bases at V and 2 bases at J; junction bases unmatched: 8. Germline V gene sequence: CDR1 SNHLY, CDR2 FYNNEI. The CDR3 nucleotides are TGTGCCAGCAGTCCCCCGGGACTAGCGTTTCAAGAGACCCAGTACTTC. As protein: CASSPPGLAFQETQYF.

In this sample, this clonotype turned up a few times. The chain uses TRBV29-1 and TRBJ2-5; tentative D call: TRBD1 (6 bases). This CDR3 is built from 11 residues. V dropped 7 bases and J dropped 3 bases, with 9 bases sitting between them. CDR1 SQVTM and CDR2 ANQGSEA come from the germline V gene. The CDR3 spells CSAGDKETQYF. The CDR3 nucleotides are TGCAGCGCCGGGGACAAAGAGACCCAGTACTTC.

A few counts support this clonotype. The chain carries TRBV10-3 and TRBJ2-3; 8 bases are shared with TRBD2. Trimming cost V 6 bases and J 5 bases; bases outside gene matches: 7. The germline V gene has CDR1 ENHRY and CDR2 SYGVKD. CDR3 length: 14 amino acids. CDR3 sequence: CAISPGGGQDTQYF. The DNA for the CDR3 is TGTGCCATCAGCCCCGGGGGGGGCCAAGATACGCAGTATTTT.

The CDR3: CASSYLAGAANTGELFF. CDR3 sequence (DNA): TGTGCCAGCAGCTACCTAGCGGGAGCCGCGAACACCGGGGAGCTGTTTTTT. The chain combines TRBV7-2 with TRBJ2-2; 10 positions agree with TRBD2. Germline V lookup: CDR1 SGHTA, CDR2 FQGNSA. With 4 bases clipped from V and 0 bases from J, the junction kept 5 bases outside the gene matches. The CDR3 contains 17 residues.

This clonotype was detected ten times or more. The chain couples TRBV4-3 to TRBJ2-3; 11 bases line up with TRBD2. Germline loops: CDR1 LGHNA, CDR2 YSLEER. The length of the CDR3 is 16 residues. The J segment lost 0 bases and the V segment lost 1 base, leaving 0 bases of the junction unmatched. This chain's CDR3 is CASSQGLAGSTDTQYF. As DNA, the CDR3 is TGCGCCAGCAGCCAAGGACTAGCGGGAAGCACAGATACGCAGTATTTT.

This clonotype was observed a handful of times. The CDR3 sequence: CSASPSLLEQYF. For the CDR3, the DNA is TGCAGTGCTAGTCCTAGCCTCCTCGAGCAGTACTTC. The rearrangement joins TRBV20-1 to TRBJ2-7; D perhaps matches TRBD2 (5 bases). The CDR3 covers 12 residues. The V end was cut by 3 bases, the J end by 6 bases, with 12 bases between. Germline CDR1 and CDR2: DFQATT and SNEGSKA (reference sequence).

This clonotype was observed many times. The rearrangement links TRBV12-3 or TRBV12-4 to TRBJ2-1; D may match TRBD1 or TRBD2 (5 bases each). This CDR3 is 16 amino acids long. V was pared by 6 bases and J by 2 bases, with 17 bases between. In DNA, the CDR3 is TGTGCCAGCAGCGGGATCGAGGGACCTACCTACAATGAGCAGTTCTTC. This sequence encodes CASSGIEGPTYNEQFF.

The rearrangement links TRBV5-1 to TRBJ2-1; D call uncertain. Germline V gives CDR1 SGHRS, CDR2 YFSETQ. V was pared by 0 bases and J by 5 bases, with 9 bases between. This CDR3 has 14 amino acids. The CDR3: CASSLEGGDNEQFF. DNA of the CDR3: TGCGCCAGCAGCTTGGAGGGCGGTGACAATGAGCAGTTCTTC. Full variable domain (missing parts from reference TRBV5-1 and TRBJ2-1): KAGVTQTPRYLIKTRGQQVTLSCSPISGHRSVSWYQQTPGQGLQFLFEYFSETQRNKGNFPGRFSGRQFSNSRSEMNVSTLELGDSALYLCASSLEGGDNEQFFGPGTRLTVL.

This clonotype was counted ten times or more. V usage is TRBV5-1 and J usage is TRBJ1-2; 8 nucleotides agree with TRBD1. The CDR3 covers 16 residues. Germline assignment: CDR1 SGHRS and CDR2 YFSETQ. V lost 3 bases and J lost 3; bases outside the gene matches: 10. The CDR3 spells CASSSNIGQGHYGYTF. The CDR3 DNA reads as TGCGCCAGCAGCTCGAACATCGGACAGGGACACTATGGCTACACCTTC.

The chain carries TRBV18 and TRBJ1-6, with TRBD1 identical over 8 bases. CDR3 size: 17 residues. Germline CDR1 and CDR2: KGHSH and LQKENI. The V and J ends lost 3 bases and 6 bases, in that order; junction bases with no gene match: 10. The CDR3 DNA is TGTGCCAGCTCACCGACCGGTCCAGGGGGCGGTAATTCACCCCTCCACTTT. Protein sequence: CASSPTGPGGGNSPLHF.

This clonotype appeared a few times. The V call is TRBV28, the J call TRBJ2-3; no clear D gene. Germline V gene sequence: CDR1 MDHEN, CDR2 SYDVKM. The CDR3 loop spans 16 amino acids. V gave up 3 bases and J gave up 4 bases, with 17 bases separating them. The CDR3 coding sequence is TGTGCCAGCAGTTTCGTCGGACGGGCGGAAGCAGATACGCAGTATTTT. Translated: CASSFVGRAEADTQYF.

This clonotype was counted a few times. The chain is built from TRBV7-9 and TRBJ2-7; unclear D gene. This CDR3 is built from 11 residues. The germline V and J ends were trimmed by 5 bases and 6 bases, with 8 bases remaining between them. Germline CDR1 SEHNR, CDR2 FQNEAQ (reference sequence). For the CDR3, the DNA is TGTGCCAGCAGCCGGGTTGCCGAGCAGTACTTC. It yields the protein CASSRVAEQYF.

With regard to this clonotype: A much larger clone differs from this one at a single base, so this may be a read error. V is TRBV4-3 and J is TRBJ1-1; D is possibly TRBD1 (5 bases). Per germline, CDR1 LGHNA and CDR2 YSLEER. The CDR3 is made up of 14 amino acids. Written as DNA, the CDR3 is TGCGCCAGAAGCCGAGAAGACAGGAACACTGAAGCTTTCTTT. Its protein is CARSREDRNTEAFF.

The J gene is TRBJ2-1, the V gene TRBV6-5; 9 bases match TRBD2. CDR3 length: 18 amino acids. V trimming: 0 bases; J trimming: 5 bases; junction bases outside the gene matches: 11. Germline lookup yields CDR1 MNHEY and CDR2 SVGAGI. The CDR3 DNA sequence: TGTGCCAGCAGTTACTCCCCCTTCAGACTAGCGGAAAACAATGAGCAGTTCTTC. Translated: CASSYSPFRLAENNEQFF.

In this sample, this clonotype turned up a few times. The J gene is TRBJ2-1, the V gene TRBV6-2 or TRBV6-3, with 9 bases fitting TRBD2. Germline CDR1 reads MNHEY; CDR2 reads SVGEGT. CDR3 length: 13 residues. The ends lost 8 bases at V and 6 bases at J; junction bases unmatched: 5. CDR3 DNA sequence: TGTGCCAGCGGGATAGCGGGAGTCAATGAGCAGTTCTTC. Translation gives CASGIAGVNEQFF.

The CDR3 protein is CASSHGGEQFF. The CDR3 DNA reads TGTGCCAGCAGCCACGGCGGTGAGCAGTTCTTC. This chain links TRBV6-2 or TRBV6-3 with TRBJ2-1; D is uncertain. The CDR3 is made up of 11 amino acids. The germline V gene has CDR1 MNHEY and CDR2 SVGEGT. V lost 6 bases to trimming and J lost 9 bases, with 9 bases between them.

The chain couples TRBV4-2 to TRBJ2-7; 9 bases map to TRBD1. J gave up 2 bases and V 1 base, and 6 bases lay outside the gene matches. The length of the CDR3 is 16 residues. From germline, CDR1 is LGHNA and CDR2 YNFKEQ. In DNA form, the CDR3 reads TGTGCCAGCAGCCAAGTAGACGGGACAGGGCCCTACGAGCAGTACTTC. Translated, it gives CASSQVDGTGPYEQYF.

A few counts support this clonotype. The chain combines TRBV6-1 with TRBJ1-5; unclear D gene. CDR1 is MNHNS and CDR2 is SASEGT in the germline V gene. The V end lost 1 base, the J end lost 3 bases, and 7 bases lay between the germline ends. This CDR3 has 14 amino acids. CDR3 sequence: CASSEGYANQPQHF. The CDR3 nucleotides read TGTGCCAGCAGTGAAGGATACGCCAATCAGCCCCAGCATTTT.

The chain's CDR3 is CASSSDRGRLGEQFF. DNA of the CDR3: TGTGCCAGCAGCTCGGACAGGGGGCGTTTAGGGGAGCAGTTCTTC. The chain has TRBV11-3 and TRBJ2-1; 11 bases fit TRBD1. The V gene's germline CDR1 is SGHNT and CDR2 YENEEA. V shed 4 bases and J 10 bases; nucleotides not matched to a gene: 9. CDR3 length: 15 amino acids.

At least ten counts were recorded for this clonotype. This chain uses TRBV7-6 with TRBJ2-3, with TRBD1 identical over 9 bases. V shed 5 bases, J shed 4 bases, and the junction held 10 bases outside the gene matches. The germline V gene has CDR1 SGHVS and CDR2 FNYEAQ. CDR3 length equals 16 residues. CDR3 region: CASSQYGTGSPDTQYF. CDR3 DNA: TGTGCCAGCAGCCAATACGGGACAGGGAGCCCAGATACGCAGTATTTT.

V and J are TRBV20-1 and TRBJ2-3; D might be TRBD2 (6 bases). V dropped 6 bases and J dropped 4 bases, with 20 bases sitting between them. This CDR3 has 15 amino acids. Germline CDR1 is DFQATT and CDR2 is SNEGSKA (reference sequence). CDR3 region: CSASDAGRPSDTQYF. In nucleotides, the CDR3 is TGCAGTGCAAGCGACGCGGGGCGGCCCTCAGATACGCAGTATTTT.

V is TRBV20-1 and J is TRBJ2-7; a possible D gene is TRBD1 (5 bases). The germline gives CDR1 DFQATT, CDR2 SNEGSKA (reference sequence). CDR3 length: 14 amino acids. The germline V and J ends were trimmed by 0 bases and 5 bases, with 14 bases remaining between them. CDR3 sequence (DNA): TGCAGTGCTAGAGATCCGGGCAGGGCCGACGAGCAGTACTTC. It yields the protein CSARDPGRADEQYF.

This clonotype was seen a few times. The rearrangement joins TRBV7-2 to TRBJ2-2; a weak D match, TRBD1 (6 bases). Trimming left V 4 bases short and J 0 bases short, with 9 bases between. CDR3 length: 15 residues. CDR1 is SGHTA, CDR2 FQGNSA, per germline. DNA of the CDR3: TGTGCCAGCAGCTCCGACAGGCCGAACACCGGGGAGCTGTTTTTT. It specifies CASSSDRPNTGELFF.

This clonotype has a count of ten or more. This sequence joins TRBV20-1 and TRBJ2-1; a weak D match, TRBD1 (6 bases). Germline CDR1 reads DFQATT; CDR2 reads SNEGSKA (reference sequence). Between the trimmed V and J ends, which lost 4 bases and 5 bases, there was a span of 21 bases. The CDR3 runs to 16 residues. CDR3 DNA: TGCAGTGCTACCACCCCCGACGGACAGTTAAACAATGAGCAGTTCTTC. Its protein is CSATTPDGQLNNEQFF.

This clonotype was seen only a few times. This rearrangement joins TRBV20-1 to TRBJ2-2; 11 positions agree with TRBD2. CDR1 and CDR2 (germline): DFQATT, SNEGSKA (reference sequence). This CDR3 is 14 amino acids long. V was clipped by 5 bases and J by 6 bases; unmatched bases: 5. The CDR3 sequence: CSAVSGRAAGELFF. The CDR3 DNA reads TGCAGTGCTGTTAGCGGGAGGGCCGCCGGGGAGCTGTTTTTT.

The chain couples TRBV4-2 to TRBJ2-7; 12 nucleotides align to TRBD2. This CDR3 is built from 16 residues. Germline V CDR1 and CDR2: LGHNA, YNFKEQ. The V segment lost 0 bases and the J segment 4 bases; nucleotides outside the gene matches: 4. Here the CDR3 DNA reads TGTGCCAGCAGCCAAGAACTAGCGGGAGGTGTATACGAGCAGTACTTC. Its translation is CASSQELAGGVYEQYF.

This clonotype was counted a few times. CDR3 in DNA: TGTGCCAGCAGCCCACCGACAGGGATTCAGTACTCTGGCTACACCTTC. The encoded protein is CASSPPTGIQYSGYTF. This chain connects TRBV7-9 to TRBJ1-2, with TRBD1 matching 7 bases. V trimming: 5 bases; J trimming: 7 bases; junction bases outside the gene matches: 16. Germline V gene sequence: CDR1 SEHNR, CDR2 FQNEAQ (reference sequence). The CDR3 totals 16 residues.

V gene TRBV10-2 combines with J gene TRBJ2-6; D is perhaps TRBD1 (6 bases). The CDR3 runs to 18 residues. Germline V lookup: CDR1 WSHSY, CDR2 SAAADI. Trimming cost V 5 bases and J 0 bases, with 17 bases left between them. The CDR3 DNA reads TGCGCCAGCAGTCTCCCGGGACACATCAGCTCTGGGGCCAACGTCCTGACTTTC. This encodes CASSLPGHISSGANVLTF.